One sample yielded the 29 T cell receptor beta chains listed below, sequenced in a study of cytomegalovirus exposure and HLA in healthy donors. The PCR had 60 Vbeta and 13 Jbeta primers. Using immunoSEQ multiplex PCR, the repertoire was profiled, and TCRdb retains in-frame clones only, with some absent. The sample lists roughly 100,000 clones; approximately 66% were seen once. Input material: PBMCs. Source of these receptors: a man in his forties in good health and CMV-seropositive.

This clone has just a few counts. The chain is built from TRBV28 and TRBJ2-5; weak D call: TRBD1 (6 bases). The CDR3 is 15 amino acids. Germline V gene lookup returns CDR1 MDHEN and CDR2 SYDVKM. The ends were cut back, 4 bases at V and 1 base at J, with 13 bases in the middle. As DNA, the CDR3 is TGTGCCAGCAGTTCAATCAGGGGAAGCCAAGAGACCCAGTACTTC. As protein: CASSSIRGSQETQYF.

J is TRBJ2-2 and V is TRBV14, with TRBD1 identical over 11 bases. In germline, CDR1 is SGHDN, CDR2 FVKESK. Trimming at V came to 5 bases and at J to 6 bases, leaving 5 bases not matched to a gene. The CDR3 spans 15 residues. CDR3 sequence (DNA): TGTGCCAGCAGCTGGGACAGGGGGAAACCCGGGGAGCTGTTTTTT. This encodes CASSWDRGKPGELFF.

CDR3 sequence (DNA): TGTGCCAGCAGTCCGCTAGCGGGAGACAATGAGCAGTTCTTC. As protein: CASSPLAGDNEQFF. The chain links TRBV4-2 to TRBJ2-1; 10 positions match TRBD2. Trimming at V came to 6 bases and at J to 5 bases, leaving 4 bases not matched to a gene. The CDR3 sequence is 14 residues long. In germline, CDR1 is LGHNA, CDR2 YNFKEQ.

The chain carries TRBV27 and TRBJ2-7, with a weak D call TRBD1 (5 bases). The V end was cut by 0 bases, the J end by 3 bases, with 12 bases between. CDR1 and CDR2 (germline): MNHEY, SMNVEV (reference sequence). The length of the CDR3 is 15 residues. CDR3 loop: CASSLSPRQGYEQYV. The CDR3, as DNA: TGTGCCAGCAGTTTATCCCCACGTCAGGGCTACGAGCAGTACGTC.

The gene calls are TRBV4-2 and TRBJ2-3; unclear D gene. With 1 base removed from V and 1 base from J, the gap between germline ends came to 6 bases. CDR1 and CDR2 (germline): LGHNA, YNFKEQ. The CDR3 is 14 residues long. The CDR3 region is CASSQARGTDTQYF. CDR3 in DNA: TGTGCCAGCAGCCAAGCCCGGGGCACAGATACGCAGTATTTT.

This clone was counted between two and nine times. The CDR3 region is CASGVTSTDTQYF. The CDR3 region has the DNA TGTGCTAGTGGTGTCACTTCCACAGATACGCAGTATTTT. The rearrangement uses TRBV12-5 and TRBJ2-3; D not certain. This CDR3 is built from 13 residues. In germline, CDR1 is LGHNT, CDR2 FRNRAP. The V end was cut by 5 bases, the J end by 2 bases, with 8 bases between.

This chain connects TRBV6-1 to TRBJ1-2, with a weak D call TRBD1 (5 bases). The length of the CDR3 is 11 residues. Germline V gene sequence: CDR1 MNHNS, CDR2 SASEGT. The CDR3: CGTGANYGYTF. The CDR3 region has the DNA TGTGGAACAGGAGCTAACTATGGCTACACCTTC.

The V gene is TRBV7-2, the J gene TRBJ2-5; 7 bases fit TRBD2. Trimming took 2 bases from V and 5 from J; bases not matched to a gene: 11. In germline, CDR1 is SGHTA, CDR2 FQGNSA. CDR3 length equals 16 residues. The chain's CDR3 is CASSLSTSGGMETQYF. The CDR3 DNA follows: TGTGCCAGCAGCTTATCTACCTCCGGGGGGATGGAGACCCAGTACTTC.

The V gene is TRBV5-1, the J gene TRBJ2-1; D may be TRBD1 (5 bases). Trimming stripped 6 bases from V and 3 bases from J, with 16 bases between. CDR3 length: 15 amino acids. Germline-derived CDR1 and CDR2 are SGHRS and YFSETQ. CDR3 nucleotide sequence: TGCGCCAGCACCCCCGGGCCCCAGGGCTACAATGAGCAGTTCTTC. Amino acid sequence: CASTPGPQGYNEQFF.

V is TRBV18 and J is TRBJ2-5, with D uncertain. The germline gives CDR1 KGHSH, CDR2 LQKENI. Between the trimmed V and J ends, which lost 0 bases and 0 bases, there was a span of 8 bases. The CDR3 consists of 15 residues. In DNA form, the CDR3 reads TGTGCCAGCTCACCACCGCGCCCACACCAAGAGACCCAGTACTTC. This translates into CASSPPRPHQETQYF.

The rearrangement joins TRBV5-1 to TRBJ2-2, with 10 bases identical to TRBD1. The V gene end was trimmed by 4 bases and the J gene end by 5 bases; junction bases not matched to a gene: 11. The CDR3 extends over 17 amino acids. Germline CDR1 and CDR2: SGHRS and YFSETQ. CDR3 residues: CASSKSTGGIWTGELFF. DNA of the CDR3: TGCGCCAGCAGCAAGTCGACAGGGGGCATATGGACCGGGGAGCTGTTTTTT.

The CDR3 region is CASSGTGNGGTEAFF. For the CDR3, the DNA is TGTGCCAGCAGCGGAACAGGGAACGGGGGGACTGAAGCTTTCTTT. The chain recombines TRBV9 with TRBJ1-1; perhaps TRBD1 as D (6 bases). The V gene's germline CDR1 is SGDLS and CDR2 YYNGEE. V lost 3 bases, J lost 5 bases, and 17 bases lay in between. The CDR3 length is 15 residues.

This clone was counted once. This chain links TRBV19 with TRBJ2-1; D possibly corresponds to TRBD2 (6 bases). V was pared by 1 base and J by 2 bases, with 12 bases between. Germline lookup yields CDR1 LNHDA and CDR2 SQIVND (reference sequence). The CDR3 consists of 16 residues. The CDR3 DNA reads as TGTGCCAGTAGTATAGGGAGCGGGCTGACCTACAATGAGCAGTTCTTC. Translated: CASSIGSGLTYNEQFF.

This chain uses TRBV20-1 with TRBJ1-2, with a possible D match to TRBD1 (6 bases). With 6 bases removed from V and 6 bases from J, the gap between germline ends came to 11 bases. Germline V gene data show CDR1 as DFQATT and CDR2 as SNEGSKA (reference sequence). The CDR3 sequence is 11 residues long. The DNA of the CDR3 is TGCAGTGCGAGAAAGGGGGATGGCTACACCTTC. It is translated as CSARKGDGYTF.

This chain uses TRBV4-1 with TRBJ2-1; D unresolved. The CDR3 is made up of 14 amino acids. The germline V gene encodes CDR1 MGHRA and CDR2 YSYEKL. V gave up 0 bases and J gave up 8 bases, with 11 bases separating them. CDR3 protein: CASSQDHRRDEQFF. CDR3 in DNA: TGCGCCAGCAGCCAAGATCACCGTCGGGATGAGCAGTTCTTC.

The chain carries TRBV7-9 and TRBJ1-1, with 11 bases identical to TRBD1. Trimming took 4 bases from V and 4 from J; bases not matched to a gene: 11. The CDR3 has 17 residues. CDR1 and CDR2 (germline): SEHNR, FQNEAQ (reference sequence). Here the CDR3 DNA reads TGTGCCAGCAGCTCCCCCCAACCGGGACAGGGGGTCACTGAAGCTTTCTTT. Encoded protein: CASSSPQPGQGVTEAFF.

CDR3 residues: CASSYPGRVESNTQYF. In DNA, the CDR3 is TGTGCCAGCAGTTACCCGGGGAGGGTGGAATCAAATACGCAGTATTTT. This chain connects TRBV6-6 to TRBJ2-3; 7 bases map to TRBD2. This CDR3 has 16 amino acids. Trimming at V came to 2 bases and at J to 7 bases, leaving 12 bases not matched to a gene. Per germline, CDR1 MNHNY and CDR2 SVGAGI (reference sequence).

The chain employs TRBV6-5 and TRBJ2-1, with D tentatively TRBD2 (6 bases). The CDR3 totals 15 residues. Germline V gene lookup returns CDR1 MNHEY and CDR2 SVGAGI. Deletions cut 6 bases from V and 8 bases from J, with 20 bases between. CDR3 amino acids: CASRRLESFLHEQFF. CDR3 DNA: TGTGCCAGCAGGCGACTAGAGTCCTTTCTCCATGAGCAGTTCTTC.

This clone was seen only a few times. The CDR3 here is CASSTGDRAGGYTF. The CDR3, as DNA: TGTGCCAGCAGCACGGGGGACAGGGCTGGGGGCTACACCTTC. The chain links TRBV7-3 to TRBJ1-2; 9 positions agree with TRBD1. This CDR3 has 14 residues. CDR1 and CDR2 from the germline V gene are SGHTA and FQGTGA. With 5 bases clipped from V and 8 bases from J, the junction kept 9 bases outside the gene matches.

This sequence joins TRBV6-5 and TRBJ2-5; D may be TRBD2 (5 bases). V was pared by 7 bases and J by 0 bases, with 6 bases between. Germline V gives CDR1 MNHEY, CDR2 SVGAGI. The CDR3 sequence is 12 residues long. CDR3 in DNA: TGTGCCAGCACGAGGGACCAAGAGACCCAGTACTTC. Amino acids: CASTRDQETQYF.

This clone has a handful of counts. The chain couples TRBV25-1 to TRBJ2-4; possible D gene TRBD2, 5 bases. With 5 bases removed from V and 4 bases from J, the gap between germline ends came to 12 bases. The CDR3 spans 14 residues. Germline V gene data show CDR1 as MGHDK and CDR2 as SYGVNS. The CDR3 here is CASSHWTGKNIQYF. The CDR3 DNA follows: TGTGCCAGCAGTCACTGGACGGGGAAAAACATTCAGTACTTC. The full variable domain, rest sourced from reference TRBV25-1 and TRBJ2-4, is EADIYQTPRYLVIGTGKKITLECSQTMGHDKMYWYQQDPGMELHLIHYSYGVNSTEKGDLSSESTVSRIRTEHFPLTLESARPSHTSQYLCASSHWTGKNIQYFGAGTRLSVL.

V and J are TRBV18 and TRBJ2-7; 8 positions match TRBD1. With V trimmed by 3 bases and J by 3 bases, 7 bases remained unmatched. Germline assignment: CDR1 KGHSH and CDR2 LQKENI. CDR3 length equals 15 residues. The CDR3 DNA is TGTGCCAGCTCACCGACAGGGGATCAATTCTACGAGCAGTACGTC. It encodes CASSPTGDQFYEQYV.

The CDR3 sequence is CASSGERSYEQYF. The CDR3 DNA sequence: TGTGCCAGCAGTGGGGAGCGGTCCTACGAGCAGTACTTC. The chain recombines TRBV2 with TRBJ2-7; TRBD2 is a possible D gene (5 bases). This CDR3 contains 13 residues. Germline CDR1 reads SNHLY; CDR2 reads FYNNEI. V gave up 4 bases and J gave up 1 base, with 8 bases separating them.

This chain links TRBV7-9 with TRBJ1-3; D gene uncertain. Trimming took 5 bases from V and 7 from J, leaving 9 bases between them. The germline V gene has CDR1 SEHNR and CDR2 FQNEAQ (reference sequence). The CDR3 spans 12 residues. The CDR3 reads CASSLGGNTIYF. CDR3 nucleotides: TGTGCCAGCAGCCTCGGAGGGAACACCATATATTTT.

The rearrangement links TRBV21-1 to TRBJ2-7; the table's D call TRBD2 went unverified against the DNA. TRBV21-1 is flagged as a pseudogene. The length of the CDR3 is 18 residues. CDR3 in amino acids: CASSKVASGRTSSYEQYV. The CDR3 region has the DNA TGTGCCAGCAGCAAAGTCGCTAGCGGGAGAACCAGCTCCTACGAGCAGTACGTC.

This clone came up a few times. The V gene is TRBV29-1, the J gene TRBJ2-2; 7 bases map to TRBD2. V gave up 0 bases and J gave up 1 base; unmatched junction bases: 8. The length of the CDR3 is 17 residues. CDR1 and CDR2 (germline): SQVTM, ANQGSEA. CDR3 in amino acids: CSVEDPWSGGNTGELFF. The CDR3 DNA reads as TGCAGCGTTGAAGATCCGTGGTCGGGAGGGAACACCGGGGAGCTGTTTTTT.

This rearrangement joins TRBV9 to TRBJ2-5; D remains ambiguous. V lost 0 bases and J lost 0, with 12 bases in between. CDR3 length: 16 amino acids. Germline values: CDR1 SGDLS, CDR2 YYNGEE. The CDR3: CASSVGLLVNQETQYF. In nucleotides, the CDR3 is TGTGCCAGCAGCGTAGGCTTACTCGTAAACCAAGAGACCCAGTACTTC.

This clone was counted once. The chain couples TRBV13 to TRBJ2-3; 11 bases line up with TRBD2. The CDR3 runs to 14 residues. Germline assignment: CDR1 PRHDT and CDR2 FYEKMQ (reference sequence). The J segment lost 4 bases and the V segment lost 3 bases, leaving 0 bases of the junction unmatched. The CDR3 reads CASSLTSGADTQYF. In nucleotides, the CDR3 is TGTGCCAGCAGCTTGACTAGCGGGGCAGATACGCAGTATTTT.

V and J are TRBV5-1 and TRBJ1-1; D is perhaps TRBD1 (5 bases). The V and J ends lost 2 bases and 1 base respectively, with 12 bases between them. The CDR3 totals 15 residues. The V gene's germline CDR1 is SGHRS and CDR2 YFSETQ. This chain's CDR3 is CASSFSGMGNTEAFF. The CDR3 coding sequence is TGCGCCAGCAGCTTCTCAGGGATGGGGAACACTGAAGCTTTCTTT.